The sequence of this T cell receptor beta chain was determined in a study of PD-L1 blockade in urothelial cancer. Study overall: Atezolizumab 1,200 mg was given intravenously every 3 weeks, starting 2014. Investigators checked blood 3 weeks (second dose) and 6 weeks after treatment start. Earlier, patients had received 0 to 3 chemotherapy regimens.

Measured with immunoSEQ multiplex PCR; TCRdb has only the in-frame clones, and not every one. Of 70,000 to 75,000 clones listed, 84% are singletons. The CDR3 extends over 14 amino acids. V was pared by 4 bases and J by 8 bases, with 7 bases of the junction left unmatched. The V gene's germline CDR1 is MNHEY and CDR2 SMNVEV (reference sequence). The study enrolled patients with locally advanced or metastatic urothelial carcinoma. Specimen: PBMCs, collected around atezolizumab (anti-PD-L1) treatment. This chain joins TRBV27 and TRBJ1-4; 7 bases agree with TRBD1. The sequence was obtained from a man between 65 and 80 years old with urothelial cancer. CDR3 bases: TGTGCCAGCAGTTACACAGGGGAACGGGAAAAACTGTTTTTT. It translates to CASSYTGEREKLFF.